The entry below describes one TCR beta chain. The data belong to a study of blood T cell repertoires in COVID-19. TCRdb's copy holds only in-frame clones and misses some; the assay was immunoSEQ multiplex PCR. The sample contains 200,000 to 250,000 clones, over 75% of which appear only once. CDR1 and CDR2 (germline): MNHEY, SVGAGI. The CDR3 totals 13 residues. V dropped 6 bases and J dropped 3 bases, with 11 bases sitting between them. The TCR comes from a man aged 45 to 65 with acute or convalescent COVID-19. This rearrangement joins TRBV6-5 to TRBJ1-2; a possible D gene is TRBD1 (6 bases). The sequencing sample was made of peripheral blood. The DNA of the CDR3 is TGTGCCAGCAGACGACAGGCTTACTATGGCTACACCTTC. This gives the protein CASRRQAYYGYTF.